This T cell receptor (beta chain) is from a study of identical twins (dated by TCRdb to 2015 to 2016). Regarding the complete study: To test whether fetal clonotypes persist, this study deep-sequenced TCR alpha and beta repertoires from monozygotic twins, from unrelated adults of various ages, and from cord blood. To rule out contamination, the twin experiments were replicated at different times with different library preparation protocols.

Trimming at the junction amounts to 0 bases on V and 6 bases on J, and the germline ends lie 9 bases apart. The CDR3 numbers 13 residues from cysteine through phenylalanine. The kept DNA is CDR3 alone, 39 bases in frame from the first base. Taken from the germline V gene (reference sequence), the CDR1 and CDR2 loops are WNHNN and SYGVQD. All donors were healthy Caucasians. The twin cohort comprised three pairs of female monozygotic twins, all aged about 18 to 30 years. CD4+ and CD8+ T cell populations were isolated with positive isolation kits from Invitrogen. Preparation of the library involved 5' RACE. The instrument given in TCRdb is Illumina HiSeq 2000. A universal primer binding site was introduced by template switching, and a unique molecular identifier was present in the final cDNA, enabling accurate counting of TCR cDNA molecules. First-strand cDNA for TCR alpha and beta chains was synthesized from specific primers in the conserved constant-segment region. To control for contamination, each cDNA library was double barcoded with a SMART-Mk sample barcode plus Illumina barcodes. TruSeq adapter sequences along with Illumina sample barcodes were introduced in two successive PCR steps. The TCR alpha and beta cDNA libraries were sequenced on the Illumina HiSeq platform using custom primers. On the authors' methods: Unique molecular identifiers were extracted from raw reads with MiGEC, and CDR3 positions were determined with MiXCR. Recombination models were inferred per individual with the repgenHMM and IGoR tools using an EM algorithm. The analysis of shared clonotypes was done with the tcR package in R, with sharing normalized by the product of cloneset sizes. To study raw recombination without the effects of thymic and clonal selection, out-of-frame nonproductive sequences were analyzed. TCRdb ran its own pipeline on the public reads, namely fastp trimming at Q25 and MiXCR clone calling, and kept in-frame beta chains. CDR3 protein duplicates are merged, each entry listing the most common genes and DNA. These V and J calls are TCRdb output, not the study's own analysis. The sample includes 400,000 to 600,000 distinct CDR3 sequences, with 20% to 25% observed a single time. More than 0.4% of the sample lies in the top ten.

Results and caveats for the whole study, not just this receptor: Fewer insertions were carried by abundant cord blood beta clonotypes, a similar but weaker trend appeared in young adult naive repertoires, and no such trend appeared in memory repertoires. Compared with coincidental sharing between unrelated individuals, out-of-frame TCR alpha sequences shared between twins had an excess of sequences with low generation probability. Recombination models systematically underestimated out-of-frame TCR alpha sharing in monozygotic twins but agreed with sharing between unrelated individuals. Conclusions relied on cross-sectional statistical analysis, since the same donors could not be followed over many years. Zero-insertion analyses could be partly confounded by invariant T cells such as MAIT and iNKT, though diverse VJ usage argued against such confounding for most clonotypes. The excess sharing between twins in beta out-of-frame sequences was weaker because fewer shared sequences reduced the signal-to-noise ratio.

Of note for this clonotype: Its antigen is unknown. No base quality information exists; no much larger clone differs at one position.

The sample was also linked to a second study, of yellow fever vaccine responses in identical twins. The other study reports the following: According to the authors, the vaccine-induced T cell response in identical twins seemed to be partly convergent and partly specific to each individual. Focusing on identical twins, the study followed the T cell clones that responded to the vaccine, and did so with precision.

The sequence was collected from a woman aged 18 to 35 in good health. The sequencing sample was made of CD4+ T cells sorted from blood. The chain employs TRBV10-1 and TRBJ2-7, with the D segment identity uncertain. The nucleotide sequence reads TGCGCCAGCAGTGAGTCGTTGGTAGGCGAGCAGTACTTC. Its protein product is CASSESLVGEQYF.